This TCR beta chain was sequenced during a study of T cell changes during pregnancy in multiple sclerosis. Unmatched junction bases numbered 12, after V lost 4 bases and J lost 7 bases. From germline, CDR1 is SQVTM and CDR2 ANQGSEA. The CDR3 loop spans 15 amino acids. Assay: immunoSEQ multiplex PCR; the TCRdb copy retains only in-frame clones and omits some. The repertoire holds 20,000 to 25,000 clones, with roughly 90% as singletons. This chain joins TRBV29-1 and TRBJ2-2; 7 bases map to TRBD1. The sequences come from CD4+ T cells from peripheral blood mononuclear cells, collected after pregnancy. The TCR comes from a female donor in good health, enrolled as a control in a pregnancy study. The CDR3 loop reads CSVGLEKGADGELFF. CDR3 DNA sequence: TGCAGCGTTGGACTCGAAAAGGGGGCGGACGGGGAGCTGTTTTTT.